This TCR beta chain was captured by sequencing in a study of blood T cell repertoires in COVID-19. Across the whole study: Samples of COVID-19 (acute and convalescent) were obtained from the United States, Italy and Spain.

Clones were read by immunoSEQ multiplex PCR, and TCRdb kept only the in-frame ones, dropping some. This repertoire shows over 150,000 clones, more than 80% found once; its top ten account for 5% to 7.5%. This clone was seen once. CDR1 and CDR2 from the germline V gene are LNHDA and SQIVND (reference sequence). J was trimmed by 2 bases and V by 7 bases; bases with no gene match: 11. The CDR3 has 16 amino acids. The study drew participants aged about 18 to 95 years from 20 to 30 US areas. This chain joins TRBV19 and TRBJ1-5; 7 bases are a match to TRBD1. Sequenced material: PBMCs or T cells enriched from blood (not recorded which). The clonotype was recovered from a man aged 40-49 years who had recovered from COVID-19. The CDR3 spells CASNDPSGQGNQPQHF. The CDR3 nucleotides read TGTGCCAGTAACGACCCCTCAGGACAGGGCAATCAGCCCCAGCATTTT. Using reference TRBV19 and TRBJ1-5 for the parts outside the CDR3, the full variable domain is DGGITQSPKYLFRKEGQNVTLSCEQNLNHDAMYWYRQDPGQGLRLIYYSQIVNDFQKGDIAEGYSVSREKKESFPLTVTSAQKNPTAFYLCASNDPSGQGNQPQHFGDGTRLSIL.